The TCR beta chain under discussion was sequenced for a study of cytomegalovirus exposure and HLA in healthy donors. Whole-study findings and limits: As a later analysis showed, a missense DCLRE1C variant was linked to trimming of TCR beta V- and J-genes. Most subjects' HLA-A and HLA-B alleles were reportedly predicted from TCR beta sequences.

Primers: 60 Vbeta forward and 13 Jbeta reverse. Clones were sequenced by immunoSEQ multiplex PCR, and TCRdb holds only the in-frame ones, with some missing. The sample records some 130,000 clones, around four fifths being singletons. This clone was recorded once. Its antigen is still unknown. CDR1 is MGHRA and CDR2 is YSYEKL in the germline V gene. There are 13 residues in the CDR3. Trimming cost V 2 bases and J 3 bases, with 7 bases left between them. Sample: PBMCs. The rearrangement joins TRBV4-1 to TRBJ2-5, with a weak D call TRBD1 (5 bases). The sequence came from a boy aged 5 to 17 in good health and CMV-seronegative. The CDR3 bases are TGCGCCAGCAGCCAAATAGGGGAAGAGACCCAGTACTTC. It yields the protein CASSQIGEETQYF.